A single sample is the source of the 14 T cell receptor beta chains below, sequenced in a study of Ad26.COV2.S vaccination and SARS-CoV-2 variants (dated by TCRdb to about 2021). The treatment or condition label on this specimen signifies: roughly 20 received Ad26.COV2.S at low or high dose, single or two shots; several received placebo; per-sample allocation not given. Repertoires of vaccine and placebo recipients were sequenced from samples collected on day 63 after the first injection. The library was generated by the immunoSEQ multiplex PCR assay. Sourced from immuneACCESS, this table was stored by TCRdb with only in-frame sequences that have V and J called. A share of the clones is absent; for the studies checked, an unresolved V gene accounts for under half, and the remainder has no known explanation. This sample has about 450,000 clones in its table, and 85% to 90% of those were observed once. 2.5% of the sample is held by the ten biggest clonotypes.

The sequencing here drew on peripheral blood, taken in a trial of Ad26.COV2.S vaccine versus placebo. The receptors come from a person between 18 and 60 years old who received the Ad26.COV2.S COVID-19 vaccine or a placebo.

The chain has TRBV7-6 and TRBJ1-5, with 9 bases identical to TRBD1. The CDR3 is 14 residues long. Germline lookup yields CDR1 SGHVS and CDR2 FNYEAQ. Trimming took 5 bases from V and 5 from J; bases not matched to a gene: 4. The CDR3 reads CASSPRTGDQPQHF. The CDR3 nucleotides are TGTGCCAGCAGCCCCCGGACAGGGGATCAGCCCCAGCATTTT.

CDR3 sequence: CASSRGLAGASTGELFF. The CDR3 coding sequence is TGTGCCAGCAGCCGAGGACTAGCGGGGGCCTCGACCGGGGAGCTGTTTTTT. The V gene is TRBV7-7, the J gene TRBJ2-2, with 13 bases identical to TRBD2. With V trimmed by 5 bases and J by 5 bases, 8 bases remained unmatched. The germline gives CDR1 SSHAT, CDR2 FNYEAQ (reference sequence). The CDR3 has 17 residues.

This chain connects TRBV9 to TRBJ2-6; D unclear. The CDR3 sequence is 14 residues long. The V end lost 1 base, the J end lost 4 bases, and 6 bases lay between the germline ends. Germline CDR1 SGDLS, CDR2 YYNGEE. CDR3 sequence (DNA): TGTGCCAGCAGCGTAACGTCCGGGGCCAACGTCCTGACTTTC. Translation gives CASSVTSGANVLTF.

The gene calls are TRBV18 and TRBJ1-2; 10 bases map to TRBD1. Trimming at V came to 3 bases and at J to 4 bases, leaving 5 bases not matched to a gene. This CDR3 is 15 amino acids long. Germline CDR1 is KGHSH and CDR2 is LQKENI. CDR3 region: CASSPRDRGSYGYTF. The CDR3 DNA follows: TGTGCCAGCTCACCCAGGGACAGGGGAAGCTATGGCTACACCTTC. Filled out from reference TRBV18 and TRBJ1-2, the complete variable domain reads NAGVMQNPRHLVRRRGQEARLRCSPMKGHSHVYWYRQLPEEGLKFMVYLQKENIIDESGMPKERFSAEFPKEGPSILRIQQVVRGDSAAYFCASSPRDRGSYGYTFGSGTRLTVV.

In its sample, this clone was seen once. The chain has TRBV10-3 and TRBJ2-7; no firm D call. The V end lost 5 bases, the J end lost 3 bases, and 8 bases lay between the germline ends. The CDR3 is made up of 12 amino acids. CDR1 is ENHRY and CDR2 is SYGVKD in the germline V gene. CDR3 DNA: TGTGCCATCAGTCCGCAGGACTACGAGCAGTACTTC. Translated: CAISPQDYEQYF.

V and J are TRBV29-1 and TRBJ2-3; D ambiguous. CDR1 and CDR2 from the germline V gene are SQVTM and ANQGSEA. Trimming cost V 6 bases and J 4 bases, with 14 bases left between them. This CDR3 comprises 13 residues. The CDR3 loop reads CSVTSGFPDTQYF. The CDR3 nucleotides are TGCAGCGTAACGTCGGGTTTCCCAGATACGCAGTATTTT.

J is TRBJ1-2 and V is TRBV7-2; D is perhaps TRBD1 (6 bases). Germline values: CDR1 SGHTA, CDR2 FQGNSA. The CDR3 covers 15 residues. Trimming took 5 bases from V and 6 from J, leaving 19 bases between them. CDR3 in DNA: TGTGCCAGCAGCGCTAATCTCATGGGGGGGCATGGCTACACCTTC. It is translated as CASSANLMGGHGYTF.

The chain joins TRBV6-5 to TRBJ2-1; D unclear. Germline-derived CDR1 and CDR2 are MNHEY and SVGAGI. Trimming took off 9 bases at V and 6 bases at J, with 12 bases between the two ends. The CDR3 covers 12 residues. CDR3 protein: CASYKAANEQFF. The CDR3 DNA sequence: TGTGCCAGTTACAAAGCTGCCAATGAGCAGTTCTTC.

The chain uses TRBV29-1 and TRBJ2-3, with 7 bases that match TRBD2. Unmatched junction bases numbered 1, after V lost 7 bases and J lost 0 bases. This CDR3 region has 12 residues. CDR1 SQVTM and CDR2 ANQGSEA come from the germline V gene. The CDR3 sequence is CSALASTDTQYF. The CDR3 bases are TGCAGCGCACTAGCGAGCACAGATACGCAGTATTTT.

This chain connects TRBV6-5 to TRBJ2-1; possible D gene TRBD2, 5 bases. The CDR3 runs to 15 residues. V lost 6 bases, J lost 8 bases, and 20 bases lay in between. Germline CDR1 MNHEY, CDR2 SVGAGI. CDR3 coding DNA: TGTGCCAGCAGACTTCCGGGGTCCCAAGGGTATGAGCAGTTCTTC. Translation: CASRLPGSQGYEQFF.

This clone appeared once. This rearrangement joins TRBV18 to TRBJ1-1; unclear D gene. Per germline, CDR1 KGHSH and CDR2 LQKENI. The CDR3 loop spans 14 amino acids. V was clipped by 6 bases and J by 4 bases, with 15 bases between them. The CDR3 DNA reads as TGTGCCAGCTCCCTTCGGAGGGAGGGCACTGAAGCTTTCTTT. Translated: CASSLRREGTEAFF.

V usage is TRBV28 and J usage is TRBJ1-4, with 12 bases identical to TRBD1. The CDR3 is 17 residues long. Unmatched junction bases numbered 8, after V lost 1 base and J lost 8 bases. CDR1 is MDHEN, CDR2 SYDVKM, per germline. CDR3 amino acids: CASSLSGTGGAGEKLFF. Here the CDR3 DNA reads TGTGCCAGCAGTTTATCGGGGACAGGGGGCGCCGGGGAAAAACTGTTTTTT.

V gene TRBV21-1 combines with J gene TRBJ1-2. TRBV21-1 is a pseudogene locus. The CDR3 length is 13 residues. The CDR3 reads CASLYGRRYGYTF. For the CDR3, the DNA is TGTGCCAGCCTTTACGGGCGCCGGTATGGCTACACCTTC.

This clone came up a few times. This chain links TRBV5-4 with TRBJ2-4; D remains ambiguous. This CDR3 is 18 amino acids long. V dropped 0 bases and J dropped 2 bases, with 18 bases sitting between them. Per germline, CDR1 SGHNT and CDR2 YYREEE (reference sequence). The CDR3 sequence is CASSLVRQDLSTKNIQYF. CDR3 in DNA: TGTGCCAGCAGCTTGGTACGGCAGGATTTATCGACCAAAAACATTCAGTACTTC.